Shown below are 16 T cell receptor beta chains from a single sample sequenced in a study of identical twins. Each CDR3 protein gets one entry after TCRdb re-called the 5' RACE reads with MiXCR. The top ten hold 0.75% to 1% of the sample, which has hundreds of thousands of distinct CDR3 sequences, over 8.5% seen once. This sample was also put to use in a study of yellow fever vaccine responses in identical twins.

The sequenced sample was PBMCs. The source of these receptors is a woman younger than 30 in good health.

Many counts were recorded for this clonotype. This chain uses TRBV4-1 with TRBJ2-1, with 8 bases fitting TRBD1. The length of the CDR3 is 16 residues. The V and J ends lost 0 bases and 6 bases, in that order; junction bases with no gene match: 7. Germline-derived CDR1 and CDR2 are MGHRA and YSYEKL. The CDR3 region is CASSQDIWTGTNEQFF. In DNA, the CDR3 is TGCGCCAGCAGCCAAGATATTTGGACAGGGACCAATGAGCAGTTCTTC.

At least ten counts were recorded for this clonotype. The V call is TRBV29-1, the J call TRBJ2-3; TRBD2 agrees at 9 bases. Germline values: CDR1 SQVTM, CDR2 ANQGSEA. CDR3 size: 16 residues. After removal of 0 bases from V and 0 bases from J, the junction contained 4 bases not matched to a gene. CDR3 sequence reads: CSVEDPLAGSTDTQYF. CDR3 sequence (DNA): TGCAGCGTTGAAGATCCCCTAGCGGGAAGCACAGATACGCAGTATTTT.

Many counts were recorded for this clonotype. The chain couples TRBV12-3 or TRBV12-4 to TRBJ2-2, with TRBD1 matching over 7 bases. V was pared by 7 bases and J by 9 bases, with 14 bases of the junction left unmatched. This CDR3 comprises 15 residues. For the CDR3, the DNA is TGTGCCAGCACCCTCGGGACAGACTCCAGTTGGGAGCTGTTTTTT. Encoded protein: CASTLGTDSSWELFF.

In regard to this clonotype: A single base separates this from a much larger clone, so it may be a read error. This CDR3 is CSVASLSYGQYF. As DNA, the CDR3 is TGCAGCGTTGCCAGCCTCTCCTACGGGCAGTACTTC. This chain uses TRBV29-1 with TRBJ2-7; D is unresolved. This CDR3 region has 12 residues. Germline V gives CDR1 SQVTM, CDR2 ANQGSEA.

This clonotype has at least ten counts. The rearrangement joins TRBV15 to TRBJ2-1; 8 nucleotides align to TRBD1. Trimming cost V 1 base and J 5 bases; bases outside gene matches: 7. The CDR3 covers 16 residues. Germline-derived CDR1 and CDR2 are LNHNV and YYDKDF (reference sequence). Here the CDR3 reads CATSRVDRGWDNEQFF. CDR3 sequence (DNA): TGTGCCACCAGCAGAGTAGACAGGGGATGGGACAATGAGCAGTTCTTC. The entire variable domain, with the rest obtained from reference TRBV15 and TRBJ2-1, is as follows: DAMVIQNPRYQVTQFGKPVTLSCSQTLNHNVMYWYQQKSSQAPKLLFHYYDKDFNNEADTPDNFQSRRPNTSFCFLDIRSPGLGDTAMYLCATSRVDRGWDNEQFFGPGTRLTVL.

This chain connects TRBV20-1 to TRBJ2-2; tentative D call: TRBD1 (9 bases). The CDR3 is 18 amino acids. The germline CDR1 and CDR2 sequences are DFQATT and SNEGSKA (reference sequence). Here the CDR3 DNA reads TGCTGGGCTAGAGATTCCGGGGGGGACAGGGTGGAGGGCGGGGAGCTGTTTTTT. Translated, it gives CWARDSGGDRVEGGELFF.

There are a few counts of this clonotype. The chain's CDR3 is CASSRDWTFNEQFF. The CDR3 DNA reads TGCGCCAGCAGCCGGGACTGGACCTTCAATGAGCAGTTCTTC. The chain links TRBV5-1 to TRBJ2-1, with a possible D match to TRBD2 (6 bases). The V end was cut by 4 bases, the J end by 6 bases, with 14 bases between. The length of the CDR3 is 14 residues. Germline lookup yields CDR1 SGHRS and CDR2 YFSETQ.

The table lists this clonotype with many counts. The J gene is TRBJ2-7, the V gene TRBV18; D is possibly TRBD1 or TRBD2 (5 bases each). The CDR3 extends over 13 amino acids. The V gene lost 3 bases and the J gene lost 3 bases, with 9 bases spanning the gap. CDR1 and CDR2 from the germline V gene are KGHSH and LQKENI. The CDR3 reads CASSPRGDYEQYF. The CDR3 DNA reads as TGTGCCAGCTCACCCAGAGGGGACTACGAGCAGTACTTC.

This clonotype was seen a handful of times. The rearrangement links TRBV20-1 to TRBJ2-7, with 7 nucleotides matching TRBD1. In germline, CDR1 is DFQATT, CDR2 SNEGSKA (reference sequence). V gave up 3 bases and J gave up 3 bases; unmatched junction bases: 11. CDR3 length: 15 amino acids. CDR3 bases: TGCAGTGCTAGTGTCCCGGGACAGAACTTCTACGAGCAGTACTTC. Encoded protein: CSASVPGQNFYEQYF.

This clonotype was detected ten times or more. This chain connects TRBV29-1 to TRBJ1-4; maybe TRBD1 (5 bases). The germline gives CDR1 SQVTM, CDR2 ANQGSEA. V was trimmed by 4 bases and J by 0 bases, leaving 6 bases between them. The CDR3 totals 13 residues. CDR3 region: CSVGTTTNEKLFF. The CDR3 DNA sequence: TGCAGCGTTGGGACAACAACTAATGAAAAACTGTTTTTT.

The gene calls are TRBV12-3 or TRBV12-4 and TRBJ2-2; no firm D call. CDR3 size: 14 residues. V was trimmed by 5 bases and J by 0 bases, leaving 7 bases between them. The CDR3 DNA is TGTGCCAGCAGTCAAAATACGAACACCGGGGAGCTGTTTTTT. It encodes CASSQNTNTGELFF.

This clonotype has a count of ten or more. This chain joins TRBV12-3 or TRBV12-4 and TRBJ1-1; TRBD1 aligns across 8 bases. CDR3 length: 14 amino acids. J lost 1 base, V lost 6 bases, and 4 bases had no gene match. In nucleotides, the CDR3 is TGTGCCAGCAGCCTCGGACAGGGGAACACTGAAGCTTTCTTT. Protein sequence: CASSLGQGNTEAFF.

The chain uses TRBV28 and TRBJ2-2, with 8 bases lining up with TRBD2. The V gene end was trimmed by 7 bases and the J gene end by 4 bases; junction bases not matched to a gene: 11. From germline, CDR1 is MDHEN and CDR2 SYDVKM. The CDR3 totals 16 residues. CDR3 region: CASTSGGGASTGELFF. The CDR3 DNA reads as TGTGCCAGCACCTCCGGGGGGGGGGCGAGCACCGGGGAGCTGTTTTTT. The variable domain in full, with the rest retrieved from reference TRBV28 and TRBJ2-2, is DVKVTQSSRYLVKRTGEKVFLECVQDMDHENMFWYRQDPGLGLRLIYFSYDVKMKEKGDIPEGYSVSREKKERFSLILESASTNQTSMYLCASTSGGGASTGELFFGEGSRLTVL.

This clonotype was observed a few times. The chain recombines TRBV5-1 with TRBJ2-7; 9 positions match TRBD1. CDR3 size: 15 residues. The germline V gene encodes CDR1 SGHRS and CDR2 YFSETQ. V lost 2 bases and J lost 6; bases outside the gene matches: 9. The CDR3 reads CASSLSGTGPGEQYF. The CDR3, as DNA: TGCGCCAGCAGCTTATCCGGGACAGGGCCGGGCGAGCAGTACTTC.

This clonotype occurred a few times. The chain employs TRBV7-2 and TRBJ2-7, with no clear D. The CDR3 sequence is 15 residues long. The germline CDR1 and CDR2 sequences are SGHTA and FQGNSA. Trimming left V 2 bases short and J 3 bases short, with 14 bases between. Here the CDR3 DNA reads TGTGCCAGCAGCTTACAGCTTTCGATAAGCTACGAGCAGTACTTC. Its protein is CASSLQLSISYEQYF.

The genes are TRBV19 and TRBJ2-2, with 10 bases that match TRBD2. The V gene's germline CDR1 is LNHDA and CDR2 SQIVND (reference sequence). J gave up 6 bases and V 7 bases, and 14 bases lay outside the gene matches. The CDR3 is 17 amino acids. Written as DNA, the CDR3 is TGTGCCAGTACCCTACAGTCTAGCGGGAGAGGACCCGGGGAGCTGTTTTTT. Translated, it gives CASTLQSSGRGPGELFF.